This record concerns one T cell receptor (beta chain) sequence. Which antigen it targets is not known. No base quality values were provided; no much bigger clone lies one nucleotide off. The cysteine opens and the phenylalanine closes a CDR3 of 13 amino acids. Just the 39-base CDR3 DNA is kept, in frame starting at base 1. The V and J ends are trimmed by 2 bases and 5 bases, leaving 9 bases between them. The record originates from a study of blood T cell repertoires in COVID-19 (TCRdb year 2020). In the study overall: Collaborator samples came from the United States, Italy and Spain and covered acute and convalescent phases of COVID-19. The material from the prospective study consisted of cDNA or gDNA derived from T cells, B-cell-depleted T cells, or PBMCs. The dataset comprised deeply sampled blood TCRbeta repertoires from subjects exposed to, actively infected with, or recovered from COVID-19. The repertoires were released in a freely available public database meant as a resource for research on the immune response to SARS-CoV-2. The samples were drawn from the first 160 participants of the ongoing ImmuneRACE study and from some 1,300 subjects provided by 6 global collaborators. A de-identified subject ID, COVID-19 status, age in years and sex were almost always included in the sample metadata. Where available, HLA class I and class II types were obtained from metadata supplied by the sample provider rather than from assay-based typing.

Overall study outcomes, separate from this receptor: The amount of clinical and demographic metadata varied by source and participant and was provided uncurated.

TCRbeta CDR3 regions were amplified from genomic DNA by means of the immunoSEQ Assay, a bias-controlled multiplex PCR. The paper's processing steps were these. Within the assay, amplification of reference gene primers was used to estimate how many nucleated cells each sample contained. To quantify the absolute abundance of each unique TCRbeta CDR3 rearrangement, sequence reads were collapsed and filtered. For each sample, productive Simpson clonality was calculated by taking the square root of Simpson's diversity index across productive rearrangements. TCRdb's version of the immuneACCESS table is confined to in-frame rearrangements and falls short of the full clone set. An unresolved V gene accounts for under half of the shortfall where checked; the remainder is of unknown origin. D and trimming were read from the DNA, whereas the V and J calls and clone size are those reported in that table. Within this sample are almost 250,000 clones, with roughly 83% of them counted one time only. 5.5% to 6% of the sample lies in the top ten.

In Seattle, one collaborating source enrolled patients while the infection was active and tracked those patients longitudinally over the course of disease. Each collaborating institution followed its own protocols to collect whole blood in K2EDTA tubes. For TCRbeta analysis, collaborators shipped samples in one of three forms: frozen whole blood, isolated PBMCs, or DNA extracted from either of those sample types. This sequence was found in an elderly woman with COVID-19, enrolled during active disease. Recombination linked TRBV12-3 or TRBV12-4 to TRBJ2-5; the D gene identity is not certain. What was sequenced was peripheral blood. The nucleotides are TGTGCCAGCAGTTTAAACTACTGGGAGACCCAGTACTTC. Translated, it reads CASSLNYWETQYF.